The 31 T cell receptor beta chains reported below all come from one sample, sequenced in a study of CXCR3-negative and CXCR3-positive naive CD8 T cells. Study-wide results and limits: Relative to CXCR3-negative naive cells, CXCR3-positive naive cells had more hydrophobic TRB CDR3s.

No antigen has been identified for these receptors. It was by 5' RACE with UMI labels that the TRB cDNA libraries were prepared. Reanalyzing the 5' RACE reads, TCRdb keeps one entry per CDR3 protein, without DNA. The sample's table shows about 150,000 distinct CDR3 sequences. The source material was naive CXCR3+ CD8+ T cells from blood. Specified subset: CD45RO-CCR7+CD27+CD95- naive CD8+ T cells expressing CXCR3 (TNR3+). These receptors all come from a human donor in good health. Some clones in this sample may be carry-over from other donors' samples.

V is TRBV7-9 and J is TRBJ1-1. This CDR3 spans 14 amino acids. Germline V gene data show CDR1 as SEHNR and CDR2 as FQNEAQ (reference sequence). CDR3 loop: CASSLGVEHTEAFF.

This CDR3 is CASSDRGPAGGNTEAFF. The chain combines TRBV7-8 with TRBJ1-1; TCRdb picks TRBD1, but there is no DNA to check that call. The CDR3 is 17 residues long. Germline V lookup: CDR1 SGHVS, CDR2 FQNEAQ.

The chain has TRBV7-9 and TRBJ2-1; TCRdb lists TRBD2, though no DNA is available to test this call. Germline V gives CDR1 SEHNR, CDR2 FQNEAQ (reference sequence). The CDR3 length is 14 residues. The CDR3 loop reads CASSAPGLHNEQFF.

The rearrangement links TRBV28 to TRBJ2-7; absent DNA, TCRdb's TRBD2 call cannot be checked. Germline CDR1 reads MDHEN; CDR2 reads SYDVKM. This CDR3 spans 14 amino acids. Here the CDR3 reads CASSFGTSAPEQYF. The full variable domain, completed using reference TRBV28 and TRBJ2-7, is DVKVTQSSRYLVKRTGEKVFLECVQDMDHENMFWYRQDPGLGLRLIYFSYDVKMKEKGDIPEGYSVSREKKERFSLILESASTNQTSMYLCASSFGTSAPEQYFGPGTRLTVT.

The chain links TRBV11-2 to TRBJ2-1; TCRdb outputs TRBD2, but without DNA this stays unchecked. Germline V gene sequence: CDR1 SGHAT, CDR2 FQNNGV. The CDR3 loop spans 13 amino acids. CDR3 sequence: CASRGLAGESQFF. Full variable domain (outside the CDR3, taken from reference TRBV11-2 and TRBJ2-1): EAGVAQSPRYKIIEKRQSVAFWCNPISGHATLYWYQQILGQGPKLLIQFQNNGVVDDSQLPKDRFSAERLKGVDSTLKIQPAKLEDSAVYLCASRGLAGESQFFGPGTRLTVL.

The chain combines TRBV27 with TRBJ1-1; the TRBD1 assignment by TCRdb is unverifiable without DNA. Looked up from germline, CDR1 is MNHEY and CDR2 is SMNVEV (reference sequence). This CDR3 is built from 12 residues. The CDR3 loop is CASSQGGPEAFF.

V and J are TRBV5-1 and TRBJ2-3; TCRdb's D call, TRBD2, is unchecked because there is no DNA. From germline, CDR1 is SGHRS and CDR2 YFSETQ. The CDR3 contains 15 residues. CDR3 in amino acids: CASSLEAPPLSTQYF.

The rearrangement joins TRBV13 to TRBJ1-1; the TRBD1 assignment by TCRdb is unverifiable without DNA. CDR1 is PRHDT, CDR2 FYEKMQ, per germline (reference sequence). This CDR3 has 13 amino acids. CDR3 sequence reads: CASSLQGVTEAFF.

The CDR3 protein is CSVEGGVYGELFF. The V call is TRBV29-1, the J call TRBJ2-2; the D call from TCRdb, TRBD1, cannot be confirmed without DNA. The CDR3 is made up of 13 amino acids. The germline gives CDR1 SQVTM, CDR2 ANQGSEA.

V usage is TRBV29-1 and J usage is TRBJ2-5; TCRdb names TRBD1, which stays unverified in the absence of DNA. The CDR3 consists of 13 residues. Germline V lookup: CDR1 SQVTM, CDR2 ANQGSEA. The CDR3 reads CSVEKQGGETQYF.

This sequence joins TRBV28 and TRBJ1-5; absent DNA, TCRdb's TRBD1 call cannot be checked. Germline V gene sequence: CDR1 MDHEN, CDR2 SYDVKM. The CDR3 covers 17 residues. This CDR3 reads CAGATGQGAWGNQPQHF. The whole variable domain, remainder taken from reference TRBV28 and TRBJ1-5, is DVKVTQSSRYLVKRTGEKVFLECVQDMDHENMFWYRQDPGLGLRLIYFSYDVKMKEKGDIPEGYSVSREKKERFSLILESASTNQTSMYLCAGATGQGAWGNQPQHFGDGTRLSIL.

The chain couples TRBV7-2 to TRBJ2-5; TCRdb gives TRBD1 as the D gene, but with no DNA this cannot be confirmed. Germline lookup yields CDR1 SGHTA and CDR2 FQGNSA. This CDR3 has 13 residues. The CDR3 here is CASTSMGEETQYF.

The chain has TRBV20-1 and TRBJ1-1; as DNA is missing, the TRBD1 call by TCRdb cannot be tested. The CDR3 runs 14 residues. Germline CDR1 and CDR2: DFQATT and SNEGSKA (reference sequence). The CDR3 spells CSASPGQGWTEAFF.

The chain has TRBV29-1 and TRBJ1-5; TCRdb proposes TRBD1, but this gene call is untestable without DNA. Germline V CDR1 and CDR2: SQVTM, ANQGSEA. The CDR3 runs 14 residues. The CDR3 sequence: CSVPDRGALWPQHF.

This chain joins TRBV29-1 and TRBJ1-2; TCRdb selects TRBD1, and the lack of DNA leaves this call unchecked. Germline assignment: CDR1 SQVTM and CDR2 ANQGSEA. The CDR3 consists of 11 residues. CDR3 amino acids: CSVGRDDGYTF.

This chain connects TRBV13 to TRBJ2-1. The CDR3 has 15 amino acids. The germline V gene has CDR1 PRHDT and CDR2 FYEKMQ (reference sequence). The CDR3 is CASSLGLAANNEQFF.

The CDR3 here is CASSSRTGVNTEAFF. The V call is TRBV5-5, the J call TRBJ1-1; the D call from TCRdb, TRBD1, cannot be confirmed without DNA. The CDR3 covers 15 residues. Germline-derived CDR1 and CDR2 are SGHKS and YYEKEE (reference sequence). Full variable domain (rest looked up from reference TRBV5-5 and TRBJ1-1): DAGVTQSPTHLIKTRGQQVTLRCSPISGHKSVSWYQQVLGQGPQFIFQYYEKEERGRGNFPDRFSARQFPNYSSELNVNALLLGDSALYLCASSSRTGVNTEAFFGQGTRLTVV.

The V gene is TRBV27, the J gene TRBJ2-7. CDR3 length equals 14 residues. Germline-derived CDR1 and CDR2 are MNHEY and SMNVEV (reference sequence). CDR3 sequence reads: CASSLRGFPYEQYF.

This chain links TRBV27 with TRBJ2-7; TCRdb selects TRBD1, and the lack of DNA leaves this call unchecked. Germline assignment: CDR1 MNHEY and CDR2 SMNVEV (reference sequence). CDR3 length: 14 amino acids. This CDR3 reads CASSLFAGGYEQYF.

The V gene is TRBV12-3 or TRBV12-4, the J gene TRBJ2-1; as DNA is missing, the TRBD1 call by TCRdb cannot be tested. This CDR3 contains 11 residues. CDR3 region: CATEGGGWRFF.

The chain joins TRBV28 to TRBJ1-1. This CDR3 contains 13 residues. The germline CDR1 and CDR2 sequences are MDHEN and SYDVKM. This chain's CDR3 is CASSLFRGTEAFF.

The CDR3 reads CASSVEVNGQTQYF. The gene calls are TRBV9 and TRBJ2-5. There are 14 residues in the CDR3. In germline, CDR1 is SGDLS, CDR2 YYNGEE.

V usage is TRBV10-3 and J usage is TRBJ2-1; the TCRdb D gene call, TRBD2, has no DNA to confirm it. Germline values: CDR1 ENHRY, CDR2 SYGVKD. This CDR3 region has 14 residues. The CDR3 sequence: CAISETSGYNEQFF.

The chain recombines TRBV7-2 with TRBJ2-7; TCRdb picks TRBD1, but there is no DNA to check that call. CDR3 length: 14 amino acids. Germline values: CDR1 SGHTA, CDR2 FQGNSA. The CDR3 sequence: CASSWGGAVSEQYF.

The gene calls are TRBV29-1 and TRBJ2-3. This CDR3 is 13 amino acids long. Germline assignment: CDR1 SQVTM and CDR2 ANQGSEA. This chain's CDR3 is CSVPEQITDTQYF.

The chain employs TRBV6-5 and TRBJ1-2; TCRdb picks TRBD1, but there is no DNA to check that call. CDR1 MNHEY and CDR2 SVGAGI come from the germline V gene. This CDR3 has 13 amino acids. CDR3 region: CASRNDRGEGYTF.

The V call is TRBV20-1, the J call TRBJ2-1. The CDR3 runs to 14 residues. Germline CDR1 DFQATT, CDR2 SNEGSKA (reference sequence). CDR3 protein: CSARDYTSYNEQFF.

This CDR3 is CASGRLAGSTDTQYF. V gene TRBV28 combines with J gene TRBJ2-3; the TRBD2 assignment by TCRdb is unverifiable without DNA. This CDR3 contains 15 residues. Germline CDR1 and CDR2: MDHEN and SYDVKM.

The rearrangement uses TRBV27 and TRBJ2-1; lacking DNA, the TRBD2 call made by TCRdb goes unchecked. Germline lookup yields CDR1 MNHEY and CDR2 SMNVEV (reference sequence). CDR3 length: 15 amino acids. CDR3 protein: CASSHGLDIYNEQFF.

The chain is built from TRBV30 and TRBJ2-1; lacking DNA, the TRBD2 call made by TCRdb goes unchecked. CDR3 length: 12 residues. Germline V gene lookup returns CDR1 GTSNPN and CDR2 SVGIG (reference sequence). CDR3 sequence reads: CACLVPYNEQFF.

The CDR3 is CASSKQTGSTEAFF. V gene TRBV21-1 combines with J gene TRBJ1-1; TCRdb designates TRBD1, a call that cannot be tested without DNA. TRBV21-1 is labeled a pseudogene. CDR3 size: 14 residues.